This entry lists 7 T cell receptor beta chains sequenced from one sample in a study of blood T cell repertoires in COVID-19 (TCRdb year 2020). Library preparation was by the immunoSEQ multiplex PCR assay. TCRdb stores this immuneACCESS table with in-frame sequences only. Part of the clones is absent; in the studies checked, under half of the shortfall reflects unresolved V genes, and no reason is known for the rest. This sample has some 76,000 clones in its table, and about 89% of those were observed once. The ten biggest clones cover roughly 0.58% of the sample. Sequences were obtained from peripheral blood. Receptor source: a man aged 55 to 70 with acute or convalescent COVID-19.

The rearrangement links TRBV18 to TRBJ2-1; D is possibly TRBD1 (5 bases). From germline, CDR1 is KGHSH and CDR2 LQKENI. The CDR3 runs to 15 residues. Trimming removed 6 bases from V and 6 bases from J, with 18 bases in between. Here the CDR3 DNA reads TGTGCCAGCTCCCCGCTGGACCCAAGGGGCAATGAGCAGTTCTTC. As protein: CASSPLDPRGNEQFF.

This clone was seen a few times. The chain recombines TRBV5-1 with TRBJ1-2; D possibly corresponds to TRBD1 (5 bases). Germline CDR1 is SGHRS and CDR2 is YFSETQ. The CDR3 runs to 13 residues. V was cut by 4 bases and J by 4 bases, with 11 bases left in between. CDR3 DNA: TGCGCCAGCAGCCCGACAGTTCTCTATGGCTACACCTTC. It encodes CASSPTVLYGYTF.

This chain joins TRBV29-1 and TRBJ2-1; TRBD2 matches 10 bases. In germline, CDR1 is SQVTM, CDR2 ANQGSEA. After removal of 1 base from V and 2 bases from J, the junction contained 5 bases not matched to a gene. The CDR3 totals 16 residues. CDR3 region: CSVEGLAGVPYNEQFF. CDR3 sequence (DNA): TGCAGCGTTGAAGGTCTAGCGGGGGTACCCTACAATGAGCAGTTCTTC.

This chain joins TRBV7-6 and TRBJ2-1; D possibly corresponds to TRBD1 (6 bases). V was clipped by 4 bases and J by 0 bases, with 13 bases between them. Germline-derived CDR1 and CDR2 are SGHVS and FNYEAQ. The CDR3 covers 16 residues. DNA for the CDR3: TGTGCCAGCAGCTCGACAGGTAGACTCTCCTACAATGAGCAGTTCTTC. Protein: CASSSTGRLSYNEQFF. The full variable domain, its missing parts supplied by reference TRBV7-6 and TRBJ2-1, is GAGVSQSPRYKVTKRGQDVALRCDPISGHVSLYWYRQALGQGPEFLTYFNYEAQQDKSGLPNDRFSAERPEGSISTLTIQRTEQRDSAMYRCASSSTGRLSYNEQFFGPGTRLTVL.

The CDR3 DNA reads as TGTGCCAGCAGCCTGTCCCTAGCGGGCGGAAGCTACAATGAGCAGTTCTTC. This encodes CASSLSLAGGSYNEQFF. The chain is built from TRBV3-1 (or the pseudogene TRBV3-2) and TRBJ2-1, with 8 bases that match TRBD2. This CDR3 spans 17 amino acids. CDR1 and CDR2 (germline): LGHDT, YNNKEL (reference sequence). V dropped 4 bases and J dropped 3; count of bases not matched to a gene: 11.

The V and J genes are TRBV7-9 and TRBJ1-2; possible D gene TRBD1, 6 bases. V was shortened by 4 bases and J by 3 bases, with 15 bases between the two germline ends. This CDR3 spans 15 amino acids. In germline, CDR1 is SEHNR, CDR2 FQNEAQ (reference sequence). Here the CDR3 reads CASSSPYRVDYGYTF. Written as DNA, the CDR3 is TGTGCCAGCAGCTCCCCATACAGGGTTGACTATGGCTACACCTTC.

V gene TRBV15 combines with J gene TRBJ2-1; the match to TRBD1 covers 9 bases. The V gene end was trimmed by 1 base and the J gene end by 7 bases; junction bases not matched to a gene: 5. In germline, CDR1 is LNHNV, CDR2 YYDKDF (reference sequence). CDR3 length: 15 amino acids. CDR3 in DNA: TGTGCCACCAGCAGAGTCCGGGACAGGGTGAATGAGCAGTTCTTC. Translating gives CATSRVRDRVNEQFF. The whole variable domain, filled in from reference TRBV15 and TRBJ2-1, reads DAMVIQNPRYQVTQFGKPVTLSCSQTLNHNVMYWYQQKSSQAPKLLFHYYDKDFNNEADTPDNFQSRRPNTSFCFLDIRSPGLGDTAMYLCATSRVRDRVNEQFFGPGTRLTVL.